These 8 T cell receptor beta chains originate from one sample sequenced in a study of response to subunit inactivated influenza vaccine. One entry per CDR3 protein, called by TCRdb with MiXCR from the RT-PCR reads. This table has 300,000 to 350,000 distinct CDR3 sequences, just over 20% appearing once. The specimen comprised PBMCs from blood, sampled about 20 months after vaccination. These receptors came from a man in his fifties or sixties who received an inactivated influenza vaccine.

This clonotype was seen only a few times. This CDR3 reads CSANSPGAYGYTF. CDR3 nucleotides: TGCAGCGCTAATAGTCCGGGGGCCTATGGCTACACCTTC. The chain links TRBV29-1 to TRBJ1-2, with a possible D match to TRBD1 (6 bases). Trimming took 7 bases from V and 4 from J, leaving 16 bases between them. Germline assignment: CDR1 SQVTM and CDR2 ANQGSEA. CDR3 size: 13 residues.

This clonotype showed up many times. The chain carries TRBV12-3 or TRBV12-4 and TRBJ1-1; unclear D gene. The CDR3 sequence is 15 residues long. V lost 7 bases and J lost 1, with 16 bases in between. CDR3 loop: CASTSSGSWNTEAFF. The CDR3 nucleotides read TGTGCCAGCACCTCGAGCGGCTCCTGGAACACTGAAGCTTTCTTT.

This clonotype occurred a few times. The gene calls are TRBV5-1 and TRBJ2-2; TRBD2 might be the D (5 bases). Germline V CDR1 and CDR2: SGHRS, YFSETQ. This CDR3 comprises 15 residues. V gave up 2 bases and J gave up 0 bases, with 8 bases separating them. DNA for the CDR3: TGCGCCAGCAGCTTAGCGGTACCGAACACCGGGGAGCTGTTTTTT. Translated, it gives CASSLAVPNTGELFF.

The V gene is TRBV15, the J gene TRBJ2-2; 9 bases fit TRBD1. The CDR3 is 14 residues long. Trimming cost V 5 bases and J 6 bases; bases outside gene matches: 4. Germline V lookup: CDR1 LNHNV, CDR2 YYDKDF (reference sequence). The CDR3: CATSGRQGAGELFF. The CDR3 nucleotides are TGTGCCACCAGCGGGCGACAGGGGGCCGGGGAGCTGTTTTTT.

This rearrangement joins TRBV6-1 to TRBJ1-5, with 7 bases aligning to TRBD1. V trimming: 4 bases; J trimming: 6 bases; junction bases outside the gene matches: 9. This CDR3 region has 15 residues. Germline CDR1 MNHNS, CDR2 SASEGT. The CDR3 is CASSATGALGQPQHF. CDR3 nucleotides: TGTGCCAGCAGTGCAACAGGGGCCCTTGGTCAGCCCCAGCATTTT.

In this sample, this clonotype turned up many times. J is TRBJ1-1 and V is TRBV11-2; D call uncertain. The CDR3 runs to 15 residues. The V gene lost 2 bases and the J gene lost 8 bases, with 18 bases spanning the gap. Germline CDR1 is SGHAT and CDR2 is FQNNGV. This chain's CDR3 is CASSLRPPDRDEAFF. The CDR3 DNA reads TGTGCCAGCAGCTTAAGGCCCCCGGACCGCGACGAAGCTTTCTTT.

The CDR3 region is CASSSSRLDTQYF. In DNA, the CDR3 is TGTGCCAGCAGCTCCTCCCGGCTAGATACGCAGTATTTT. This rearrangement joins TRBV7-2 to TRBJ2-3; D uncertain. The germline V gene has CDR1 SGHTA and CDR2 FQGNSA. The V gene lost 4 bases and the J gene lost 5 bases, with 10 bases spanning the gap. CDR3 length: 13 residues.

This clonotype has a count of ten or more. The CDR3: CASSPGVGGSNQPQHF. CDR3 nucleotide sequence: TGTGCCAGCAGCCCTGGGGTGGGCGGTAGCAATCAGCCCCAGCATTTT. The chain carries TRBV21-1 and TRBJ1-5. TRBV21-1 is designated a pseudogene. The CDR3 is 16 amino acids.